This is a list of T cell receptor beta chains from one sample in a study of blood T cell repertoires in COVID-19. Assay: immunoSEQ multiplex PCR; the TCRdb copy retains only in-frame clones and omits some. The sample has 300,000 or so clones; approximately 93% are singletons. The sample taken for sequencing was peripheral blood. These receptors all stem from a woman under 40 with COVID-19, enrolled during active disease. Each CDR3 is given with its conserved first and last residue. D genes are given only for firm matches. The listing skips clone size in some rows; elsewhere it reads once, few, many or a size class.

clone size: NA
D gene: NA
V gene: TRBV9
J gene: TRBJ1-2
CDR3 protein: CASSVDLDLDGYTF
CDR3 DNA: TGTGCCAGCAGCGTAGACCTAGACCTTGACGGCTACACCTTC

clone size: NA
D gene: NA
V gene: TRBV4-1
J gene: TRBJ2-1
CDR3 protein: CASSQGSGSSYNEQFF
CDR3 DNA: TGCGCCAGCAGCCAAGGATCCGGGAGCTCCTACAATGAGCAGTTCTTC

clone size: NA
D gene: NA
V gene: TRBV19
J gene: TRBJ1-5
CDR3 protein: CASDGGASNQPQHF
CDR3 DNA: TGTGCCAGCGATGGGGGGGCTAGCAATCAGCCCCAGCATTTT

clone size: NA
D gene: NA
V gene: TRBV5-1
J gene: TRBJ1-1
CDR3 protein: CASSLRQGGTEAFF
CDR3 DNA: TGCGCCAGCAGCTTGAGGCAGGGCGGCACTGAAGCTTTCTTT

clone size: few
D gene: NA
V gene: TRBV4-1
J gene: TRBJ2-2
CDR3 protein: CASSQELGGTGELFF
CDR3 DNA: TGCGCCAGCAGCCAAGAACTAGGGGGCACCGGGGAGCTGTTTTTT

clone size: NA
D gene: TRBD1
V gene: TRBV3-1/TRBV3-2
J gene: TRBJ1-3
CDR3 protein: CASSFGQGASSGNTIYF
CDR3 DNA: TGTGCCAGCAGTTTCGGACAGGGGGCTAGCTCTGGAAACACCATATATTTT

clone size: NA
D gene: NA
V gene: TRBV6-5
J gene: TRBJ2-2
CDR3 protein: CASRSEPLVSGELFF
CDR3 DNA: TGTGCCAGCAGGTCAGAACCGTTGGTGTCCGGGGAGCTGTTTTTT

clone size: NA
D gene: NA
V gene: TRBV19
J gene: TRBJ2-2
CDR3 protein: CASSIEGGDTGELFF
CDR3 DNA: TGTGCCAGTAGTATAGAGGGAGGTGACACCGGGGAGCTGTTTTTT

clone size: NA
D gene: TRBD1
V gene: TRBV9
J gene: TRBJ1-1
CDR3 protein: CASSAIGTATMNTEAFF
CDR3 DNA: TGTGCCAGCAGCGCCATAGGGACAGCCACAATGAACACTGAAGCTTTCTTT

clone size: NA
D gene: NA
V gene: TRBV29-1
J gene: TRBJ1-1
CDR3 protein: CSVPTGRNTEAFF
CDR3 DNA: TGCAGCGTTCCGACAGGAAGGAACACTGAAGCTTTCTTT